The clone carrying this T cell receptor beta chain appeared a single time. What it binds is not known. Primers: 60 Vbeta forward and 13 Jbeta reverse. Method: immunoSEQ multiplex PCR; TCRdb's copy keeps in-frame clones and lacks some. The sample contains roughly 130,000 clones, roughly 88% of which appear only once. Unmatched junction bases numbered 1, after V lost 1 base and J lost 3 bases. Germline assignment: CDR1 SEHNR and CDR2 FQNEAQ (reference sequence). This CDR3 contains 15 residues. The record originates from a study of cytomegalovirus exposure and HLA in healthy donors. The study, taken as a whole, reports: A likely sequencing artifact accounted for one observed cluster of highly shared sequence variants.

This rearrangement joins TRBV7-9 to TRBJ2-1; 9 nucleotides line up with TRBD1. The sequencing input was PBMCs. The source of this sequence is a woman between 18 and 30 years old in good health and CMV-seropositive. CDR3 in DNA: TGTGCCAGCAGCTTAGAGGGACAGGGCTACAATGAGCAGTTCTTC. Translating gives CASSLEGQGYNEQFF.